Each of the 15 T cell receptor beta chains below was sequenced from the same sample in a study of identical twins. TCRdb analysed the 5' RACE reads with MiXCR anew, one entry per CDR3 protein. The sample has fewer than 500,000 distinct CDR3 sequences; around 15% are singletons. This same sample was also taken into another study, of yellow fever vaccine responses in identical twins.

The sequenced sample consisted of CD4+ T cells sorted from blood. These receptors were taken from a young woman in good health.

At least ten counts were recorded for this clonotype. V gene TRBV28 combines with J gene TRBJ1-5; D uncertain. The CDR3 consists of 12 residues. The germline gives CDR1 MDHEN, CDR2 SYDVKM. Trimming left V 5 bases short and J 3 bases short, with 5 bases between. The CDR3 DNA follows: TGTGCCAGCAGTCCCGCCAATCAGCCCCAGCATTTT. Amino acids: CASSPANQPQHF. Combining the CDR3 with reference TRBV28 and TRBJ1-5 gives the whole variable domain DVKVTQSSRYLVKRTGEKVFLECVQDMDHENMFWYRQDPGLGLRLIYFSYDVKMKEKGDIPEGYSVSREKKERFSLILESASTNQTSMYLCASSPANQPQHFGDGTRLSIL.

The chain has TRBV20-1 and TRBJ1-5; D unclear. This CDR3 region has 15 residues. V was clipped by 5 bases and J by 4 bases, with 18 bases between them. Germline assignment: CDR1 DFQATT and CDR2 SNEGSKA (reference sequence). As DNA, the CDR3 is TGCAGTGCTCAAGCAGTTTGGGGAGAAAATCAGCCCCAGCATTTT. Amino acids: CSAQAVWGENQPQHF.

This clonotype was found many times. J is TRBJ1-2 and V is TRBV28, with D tentatively TRBD1 (5 bases). Germline V gene lookup returns CDR1 MDHEN and CDR2 SYDVKM. The V and J ends lost 4 bases and 2 bases respectively, with 5 bases between them. The CDR3 loop spans 12 amino acids. DNA for the CDR3: TGTGCCAGCAGTTCAGGGAACTATGGCTACACCTTC. As protein: CASSSGNYGYTF.

The chain links TRBV15 to TRBJ2-5, with D possibly TRBD2 on 6 matching bases. The CDR3 is 15 amino acids. The V end was cut by 0 bases, the J end by 1 base, with 9 bases between. Germline loops: CDR1 LNHNV, CDR2 YYDKDF (reference sequence). CDR3 sequence reads: CATSRDAGFQETQYF. In nucleotides, the CDR3 is TGTGCCACCAGCAGAGATGCGGGGTTCCAAGAGACCCAGTACTTC. The full variable domain, its missing parts supplied by reference TRBV15 and TRBJ2-5, is DAMVIQNPRYQVTQFGKPVTLSCSQTLNHNVMYWYQQKSSQAPKLLFHYYDKDFNNEADTPDNFQSRRPNTSFCFLDIRSPGLGDTAMYLCATSRDAGFQETQYFGPGTRLLVL.

This rearrangement joins TRBV7-9 to TRBJ2-2; 14 positions agree with TRBD2. The J segment lost 10 bases and the V segment lost 6 bases, leaving 4 bases of the junction unmatched. The CDR3 is 14 amino acids. Germline CDR1 SEHNR, CDR2 FQNEAQ (reference sequence). The CDR3 spells CASRTSGRAAELFF. The CDR3 DNA is TGTGCCAGCAGGACTAGCGGGAGGGCTGCGGAGCTGTTTTTT. Using reference TRBV7-9 and TRBJ2-2 for the parts outside the CDR3, the full variable domain is DTGVSQNPRHKITKRGQNVTFRCDPISEHNRLYWYRQTLGQGPEFLTYFQNEAQLEKSRLLSDRFSAERPKGSFSTLEIQRTEQGDSAMYLCASRTSGRAAELFFGEGSRLTVL.

The chain combines TRBV7-2 with TRBJ2-5; D gene unclear. The CDR3 totals 14 residues. Germline V gene lookup returns CDR1 SGHTA and CDR2 FQGNSA. Trimming shortened V by 1 base and J by 4 bases, and 10 bases separated the two germline ends. The CDR3 DNA sequence: TGTGCCAGCAGCTTAGGTTTGGTCGGAGAGACCCAGTACTTC. Translating gives CASSLGLVGETQYF.

V usage is TRBV18 and J usage is TRBJ2-7, with D possibly being TRBD2 (5 bases). From germline, CDR1 is KGHSH and CDR2 LQKENI. The CDR3 covers 15 residues. The ends were cut back, 8 bases at V and 2 bases at J, with 19 bases in the middle. The CDR3 nucleotides are TGTGCCAGCACAACACGGAGCGGTAACACCTACGAGCAGTACTTC. It encodes CASTTRSGNTYEQYF.

This clonotype was counted many times. The chain joins TRBV3-1 to TRBJ2-7, with D hard to call. In germline, CDR1 is LGHDT, CDR2 YNNKEL (reference sequence). The V gene lost 1 base and the J gene lost 3 bases, with 10 bases spanning the gap. The CDR3 loop spans 14 amino acids. CDR3 coding DNA: TGTGCCAGCAGCCAAGGGGTTCCAGGCTACGAGCAGTACTTC. It codes for CASSQGVPGYEQYF.

This clonotype has more than one count but fewer than ten. The gene calls are TRBV7-9 and TRBJ1-6; D possibly corresponds to TRBD1 (5 bases). This CDR3 spans 14 amino acids. The V gene lost 5 bases and the J gene lost 7 bases, with 12 bases spanning the gap. Germline CDR1 and CDR2: SEHNR and FQNEAQ (reference sequence). In nucleotides, the CDR3 is TGTGCCAGCAGCCAAGGGGACCTAAATTCACCCCTCCACTTT. It is translated as CASSQGDLNSPLHF.

This clonotype has just a few counts. V is TRBV5-1 and J is TRBJ2-2; D not resolved. CDR3 length equals 15 residues. V lost 1 base and J 6 bases, leaving 13 bases between the germline ends. Germline loops: CDR1 SGHRS, CDR2 YFSETQ. The CDR3 sequence: CASSLITQPSGELFF. The CDR3, as DNA: TGCGCCAGCAGCTTGATCACACAGCCGTCCGGGGAGCTGTTTTTT. The variable domain in full, with the rest retrieved from reference TRBV5-1 and TRBJ2-2, is KAGVTQTPRYLIKTRGQQVTLSCSPISGHRSVSWYQQTPGQGLQFLFEYFSETQRNKGNFPGRFSGRQFSNSRSEMNVSTLELGDSALYLCASSLITQPSGELFFGEGSRLTVL.

This clonotype was seen only a few times. The chain links TRBV7-2 to TRBJ2-7; D is ambiguous. CDR1 is SGHTA, CDR2 FQGNSA, per germline. Trimming left V 5 bases short and J 0 bases short, with 14 bases between. The CDR3 runs to 15 residues. CDR3 sequence: CASSPRPGSSYEQYF. The CDR3 coding sequence is TGTGCCAGCAGCCCGAGGCCCGGGTCCTCCTACGAGCAGTACTTC.

This clonotype came up a few times. The CDR3 nucleotides read TGTGCCAGCAGCCCCACTGGGCCCGGTGACAATGAGCAGTTCTTC. Its translation is CASSPTGPGDNEQFF. The chain has TRBV3-1 and TRBJ2-1; D remains unclear. The V and J ends lost 4 bases and 5 bases respectively, with 15 bases between them. Germline V CDR1 and CDR2: LGHDT, YNNKEL (reference sequence). There are 15 residues in the CDR3.

This clonotype was found a few times. This chain joins TRBV10-3 and TRBJ2-5, with 8 nucleotides matching TRBD1. With 5 bases clipped from V and 3 bases from J, the junction kept 5 bases outside the gene matches. The CDR3 is 14 residues long. Germline CDR1 and CDR2: ENHRY and SYGVKD. CDR3 protein: CAISTGTGKETQYF. In DNA, the CDR3 is TGTGCCATCAGTACCGGGACAGGAAAAGAGACCCAGTACTTC.

This clonotype was detected only a few times. The V gene is TRBV5-6, the J gene TRBJ1-4, with D possibly being TRBD1 (5 bases). Trimming shortened V by 1 base and J by 7 bases, and 11 bases separated the two germline ends. The CDR3 has 14 residues. The V gene's germline CDR1 is SGHDT and CDR2 YYEEEE. CDR3 nucleotides: TGTGCCAGCAGCTTGACGACAGCTACTGAAAAACTGTTTTTT. Its translation is CASSLTTATEKLFF.

This chain uses TRBV7-2 with TRBJ2-7; a possible D gene is TRBD1 (5 bases). Per germline, CDR1 SGHTA and CDR2 FQGNSA. The CDR3 runs to 15 residues. Trimming took off 1 base at V and 0 bases at J, with 10 bases between the two ends. The CDR3 DNA reads TGTGCCAGCAGCTTAGAAGGGGCAAGCTCCTACGAGCAGTACTTC. Its protein is CASSLEGASSYEQYF.